In this sample, the clone carrying this T cell receptor (beta chain) turned up a few times. This specimen comes from a study of blood T cells in healthy people across ages. Looked up from germline, CDR1 is MNHGY and CDR2 is SAAAGT. The length of the CDR3 is 13 residues. The ends were cut back, 6 bases at V and 6 bases at J, with 14 bases in the middle. It was with a sample-barcoded 5' primer and a J-beta primer mix that a second PCR of roughly 7 to 12 cycles was run. One entry per CDR3 protein, called by TCRdb with MiXCR from the 5' RACE reads. The sample comprises almost 550,000 distinct CDR3 sequences, less than 25% of which are singletons, and just under 9% rests with the top ten. These same records also appear under a second study, on T cells of mothers and their children. That study adds: Mothers and children who were related shared slightly more overlap than unrelated pairs, but not significantly more.

This chain joins TRBV6-8 and TRBJ1-1, with D possibly matching TRBD1 (6 bases). The sequenced sample was blood. This TCR derives from a boy aged 10-17 years in good health. The CDR3 reads CASRQGPVPEAFF. CDR3 in DNA: TGTGCCAGCAGACAGGGACCCGTCCCTGAAGCTTTCTTT.